Detailed here is one T cell receptor (beta chain). Its target is unknown. The data belong to a study of Ad26.COV2.S vaccination and SARS-CoV-2 variants. The study, taken as a whole, reports: Recipients of either vaccine or placebo displayed similar breadth of non-spike TCRs.

Generated by immunoSEQ multiplex PCR, the TCRdb table keeps only in-frame clones and is missing some. The sample includes some 480,000 clones, roughly 85% of them seen just once. The CDR3 has 16 amino acids. Trimming left V 3 bases short and J 4 bases short, with 18 bases between. Germline values: CDR1 LNHDA, CDR2 SQIVND (reference sequence). Regarding treatment: roughly 19 received Ad26.COV2.S at low or high dose, single or two shots; about 5 received placebo; per-sample allocation not given. All samples were drawn on day 63, counting from the first vaccine or placebo injection. This material consisted of peripheral blood, taken in a trial of Ad26.COV2.S vaccine versus placebo. The V call is TRBV19, the J call TRBJ1-2; weak D call: TRBD1 (6 bases). The TCR originated in a person aged 18-65 years who received the Ad26.COV2.S COVID-19 vaccine or a placebo. In nucleotides, the CDR3 is TGTGCCAGTAGTATGTCTCGGACAGCTAGTTTCTATGGCTACACCTTC. Encoded protein: CASSMSRTASFYGYTF.